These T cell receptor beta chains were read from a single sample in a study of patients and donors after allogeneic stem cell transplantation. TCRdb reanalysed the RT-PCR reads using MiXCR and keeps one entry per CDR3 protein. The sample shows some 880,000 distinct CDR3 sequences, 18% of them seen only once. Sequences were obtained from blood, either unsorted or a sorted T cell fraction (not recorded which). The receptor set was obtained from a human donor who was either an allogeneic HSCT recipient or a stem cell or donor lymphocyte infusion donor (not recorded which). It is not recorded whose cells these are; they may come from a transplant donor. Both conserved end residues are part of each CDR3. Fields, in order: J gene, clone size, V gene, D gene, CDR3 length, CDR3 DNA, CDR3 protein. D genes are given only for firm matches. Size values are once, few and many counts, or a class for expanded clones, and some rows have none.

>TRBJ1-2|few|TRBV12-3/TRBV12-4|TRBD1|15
TGTGCCAGCAGTAGCGACAGGGGAAGGAGCTATGGCTACACCTTC
CASSSDRGRSYGYTF
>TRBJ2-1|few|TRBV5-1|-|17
TGCGCCAGCAGCTTGGCATTAACTAGCAGCTCCTACAATGAGCAGTTCTTC
CASSLALTSSSYNEQFF
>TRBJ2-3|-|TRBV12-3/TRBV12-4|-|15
TGTGCCAGCAGTCGACGGGTTGGGTTTACAGATACGCAGTATTTT
CASSRRVGFTDTQYF
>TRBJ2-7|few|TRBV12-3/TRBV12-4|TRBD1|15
TGTGCCAGCAGAAAAACAGGGGTCGGCTCCTACGAGCAGTACTTC
CASRKTGVGSYEQYF
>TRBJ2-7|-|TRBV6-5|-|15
TGTGCCAGCAGTTACGTTCGGACAGCCTCCTACGAGCAGTACTTC
CASSYVRTASYEQYF
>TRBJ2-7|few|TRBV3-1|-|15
TGTGCCAGCAGCCAAGATCGGGTCGTCTCCTACGAGCAGTACTTC
CASSQDRVVSYEQYF
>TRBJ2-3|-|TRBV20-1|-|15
TGCAGTGCAGCCCCCGGGACGACTGGCACAGATACGCAGTATTTT
CSAAPGTTGTDTQYF
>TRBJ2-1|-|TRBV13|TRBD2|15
TGTGCCAGCAGCGAGCGGACTAGCCCTTACAATGAGCAGTTCTTC
CASSERTSPYNEQFF
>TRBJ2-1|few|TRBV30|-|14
TGTGCCTGGAGTCCGGGCCTCGGCTACAATGAGCAGTTCTTC
CAWSPGLGYNEQFF
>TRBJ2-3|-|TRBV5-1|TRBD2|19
TGCGCCAGCAGCTTGTTACAGGGGGCACGGACTAGCGGGAAGGATACGCAGTATTTT
CASSLLQGARTSGKDTQYF
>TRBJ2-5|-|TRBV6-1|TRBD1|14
TGTGCCAGCAGTGAACGACAGGGTCGGGAGACCCAGTACTTC
CASSERQGRETQYF
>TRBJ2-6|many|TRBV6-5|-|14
TGTGCCAGCAGTTACCTGTCTGGGGCCAACGTCCTGACTTTC
CASSYLSGANVLTF
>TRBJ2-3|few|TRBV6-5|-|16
TGTGCCAGCAGTTACCAGGGACTTCCGGTAATCGATACGCAGTATTTT
CASSYQGLPVIDTQYF
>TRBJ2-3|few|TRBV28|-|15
TGTGCCAGCAGTCCAGGGGACGCGGGACGAGATACGCAGTATTTT
CASSPGDAGRDTQYF
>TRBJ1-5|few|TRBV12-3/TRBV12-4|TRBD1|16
TGTGCCAGCAGTTACGGACAGGGCTCGGGCAATCAGCCCCAGCATTTT
CASSYGQGSGNQPQHF
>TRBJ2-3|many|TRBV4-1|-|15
TGCGCCAGCAGCCAAGTCCTTACAAGCACAGATACGCAGTATTTT
CASSQVLTSTDTQYF
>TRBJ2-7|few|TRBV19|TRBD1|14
TGTGCCAGTACCATCCGGGACAGGGGATACGAGCAGTACTTC
CASTIRDRGYEQYF
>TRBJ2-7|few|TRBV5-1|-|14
TGCGCCAGCAGCTTGGCCACGGGCTCCTACGAGCAGTACTTC
CASSLATGSYEQYF